This T cell receptor beta chain derives from a study of blood T cells in healthy people across ages. Individuals who donated were healthy Caucasians from Russia aged about 6 to 90. Extraction yielded at least 5 micrograms of total RNA per sample. This clonotype showed up just once. Its antigen is as yet unknown. The CDR3 extends over 13 amino acids. V lost 0 bases and J lost 7, with 10 bases in between. Germline CDR1 and CDR2: SGHRS and YFSETQ. Together with a sample-barcoded 5' primer, a J-beta primer mix was included in a second PCR lasting roughly 6 to 12 cycles. TCRdb redid the calling of the 5' RACE reads with MiXCR, one entry per CDR3 protein. Of about 1,800,000 distinct CDR3 sequences listed, 28% are singletons. Whole-study results and caveats: Roughly linear age-related decline in beta diversity appeared, significant by age 40.

The specimen sequenced was blood. The chain combines TRBV5-1 with TRBJ2-5; no firm D call. The clonotype was recovered from a woman in her thirties in good health. CDR3 nucleotide sequence: TGCGCCAGCAGCTTGGCCGTTTGGGGGACCCAGTACTTC. It translates to CASSLAVWGTQYF.